This T cell receptor (beta chain) was observed in a study of cytomegalovirus exposure and HLA in healthy donors. PCR was performed using 60 Vbeta and 13 Jbeta primers. The table came from immunoSEQ multiplex PCR; TCRdb's copy has only in-frame clones and leaves some out. The repertoire holds 150,000 to 200,000 clones, with roughly 80% as singletons. The CDR3 length is 15 residues. Between the trimmed V and J ends, which lost 2 bases and 7 bases, there was a span of 18 bases. The TCR was taken from a girl under 18 in good health and CMV-seropositive. The sequencing input was PBMCs. The rearrangement joins TRBV5-7 to TRBJ1-1; D not certain. TRBV5-7 is designated an ORF whose function remains uncertain. This CDR3 reads CASSLRQNSHFEAFF. CDR3 in DNA: TGTGCCAGCAGCTTACGGCAGAACAGCCACTTTGAAGCTTTCTTT.